These 7 T cell receptor beta chains were all obtained from the same sample, sequenced in a study of T cell responses to AZD1222 COVID-19 vaccine. Profiled with immunoSEQ multiplex PCR; TCRdb holds only in-frame clones, not every one. This sample yields about 98,000 clones, of which more than 70% are seen a single time; over 15% belongs to the top ten. The sequencing used peripheral blood, collected on day 0 of AZD1222 vaccination. These receptors were obtained from an adult in good health.

J is TRBJ1-2 and V is TRBV28; D ambiguous. This CDR3 has 13 residues. Germline lookup yields CDR1 MDHEN and CDR2 SYDVKM. The ends were cut back, 3 bases at V and 4 bases at J, with 9 bases in the middle. CDR3 nucleotide sequence: TGTGCCAGCAGTTTGAGGCAGCCCTATGGCTACACCTTC. Translating gives CASSLRQPYGYTF.

The chain couples TRBV5-6 to TRBJ1-4, with D perhaps matching TRBD1 (5 bases). There are 16 residues in the CDR3. With 1 base removed from V and 11 bases from J, the gap between germline ends came to 21 bases. CDR1 is SGHDT and CDR2 is YYEEEE in the germline V gene. In nucleotides, the CDR3 is TGTGCCAGCAGCTTGATGGGTTCAGGGCGCCCCAGGAAACTGTTTTTT. Amino acids: CASSLMGSGRPRKLFF.

This sequence joins TRBV5-5 and TRBJ1-1; 7 bases align to TRBD1. This CDR3 comprises 14 residues. The germline gives CDR1 SGHKS, CDR2 YYEKEE (reference sequence). J gave up 7 bases and V 4 bases, and 10 bases lay outside the gene matches. The CDR3 reads CASSPRDSGLEAFF. The CDR3 DNA is TGTGCCAGCAGCCCCAGGGACAGCGGGCTTGAAGCTTTCTTT.

CDR3 protein: CASIKTGTETQYF. The CDR3 nucleotides read TGTGCCAGCATTAAGACAGGAACGGAGACCCAGTACTTC. This sequence joins TRBV5-6 and TRBJ2-5, with D perhaps matching TRBD1 (6 bases). The CDR3 consists of 13 residues. V shed 6 bases and J shed 5 bases, with 14 bases lying between them. Looked up from germline, CDR1 is SGHDT and CDR2 is YYEEEE.

The CDR3 nucleotides are TGTGCCAGCAGCTTTGGGACAGGGAGGGTAGATACGCAGTATTTT. It specifies CASSFGTGRVDTQYF. The V call is TRBV7-2, the J call TRBJ2-3; 9 positions agree with TRBD1. The CDR3 consists of 15 residues. Trimming at V came to 3 bases and at J to 5 bases, leaving 6 bases not matched to a gene. The germline V gene encodes CDR1 SGHTA and CDR2 FQGNSA.

The rearrangement links TRBV9 to TRBJ1-1; D gene ambiguous. The V gene's germline CDR1 is SGDLS and CDR2 YYNGEE. The ends were cut back, 0 bases at V and 5 bases at J, with 8 bases in the middle. This CDR3 has 13 residues. The CDR3 region is CASSVDRRTEAFF. CDR3 DNA: TGTGCCAGCAGCGTAGATCGGAGAACTGAAGCTTTCTTT.

The chain recombines TRBV10-3 with TRBJ1-3; no reliable D call. The germline V and J ends were trimmed by 11 bases and 4 bases, with 9 bases remaining between them. The CDR3 spans 11 residues. Germline V gene lookup returns CDR1 ENHRY and CDR2 SYGVKD. DNA of the CDR3: TGTGCCTCCGACTGGGGAAACACCATATATTTT. Translated, it gives CASDWGNTIYF.